The source of this T cell receptor (beta chain) is a study of blood T cell repertoires in COVID-19. Produced via immunoSEQ multiplex PCR; TCRdb's table is partial and in-frame only. The sample shows approximately 280,000 clones, about 89% of them seen only once. The CDR3 consists of 18 residues. With 1 base clipped from V and 1 base from J, the junction kept 9 bases outside the gene matches. Germline V CDR1 and CDR2: SEHNR, FQNEAQ (reference sequence). Sequencing was carried out using peripheral blood. The receptor was derived from a woman aged 55-70 years with acute or convalescent COVID-19. The V and J genes are TRBV7-9 and TRBJ2-3; 9 bases match TRBD2. In nucleotides, the CDR3 is TGTGCCAGCAGCTTAGGACACGTAGCGGGGGTAGGCACAGATACGCAGTATTTT. This sequence encodes CASSLGHVAGVGTDTQYF.